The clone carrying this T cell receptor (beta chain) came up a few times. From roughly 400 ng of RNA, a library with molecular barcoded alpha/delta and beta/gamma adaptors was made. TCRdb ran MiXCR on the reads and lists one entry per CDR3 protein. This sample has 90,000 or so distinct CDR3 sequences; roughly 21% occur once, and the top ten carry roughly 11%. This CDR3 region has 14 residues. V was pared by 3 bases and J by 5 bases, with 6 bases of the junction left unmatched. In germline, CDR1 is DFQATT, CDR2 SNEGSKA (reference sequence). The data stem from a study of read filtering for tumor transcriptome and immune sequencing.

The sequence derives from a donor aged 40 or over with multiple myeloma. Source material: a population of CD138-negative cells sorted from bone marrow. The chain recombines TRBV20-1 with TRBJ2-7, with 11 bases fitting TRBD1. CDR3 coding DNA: TGCAGTGCTAGGGAGGACAGGGGGCTACACGAGCAGTACTTC. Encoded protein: CSAREDRGLHEQYF.